This is a list of T cell receptor beta chains from one sample in a study of PD-L1 blockade in urothelial cancer. The table came from immunoSEQ multiplex PCR; TCRdb's copy has only in-frame clones and leaves some out. The table has about 50,000 clones, about 86% seen once. This specimen was PBMCs, taken around atezolizumab (anti-PD-L1) treatment. The receptor source for this set is a man in his 60s with urothelial cancer. CDR3s include the opening cysteine and the closing phenylalanine or tryptophan.

CDR3 | V
CASSSNMDRAHSYGYTF | TRBV18
CASSVQGGDGYTF | TRBV5-1
CASSDQRGGGYEQFF | TRBV9
CASLDRTNTGELFF | TRBV6-5
CASSRRTGKTMNTEAFF | TRBV27
CASSDRTLKAGNTIYF | TRBV6-1
CASSLGTSGAPYEQYF | TRBV27
CASSSNRELNTEAFF | TRBV5-4
CASSAGHGGSYNEQFF | TRBV5-1
CASVIQGISYEQYF | TRBV2
CARSLGTGGAEKLFF | TRBV5-3
CATEAGGVGNIQYF | TRBV19
CASKLDGEFEAFF | TRBV5-1
CASSPGQGANTEAFF | TRBV5-1
CASALAGPAVDTQYF | TRBV25-1
CASSPSPGHAREGKETQYF | TRBV18
CASSLADSGFGNQPQHF | TRBV7-2
CASTMRGANTEAFF | TRBV5-1
CASSFNAPTANTEAFF | TRBV5-1
CASSPGLGAGALSYNEQFF | TRBV5-4
CASGRSLYNEKLFF | TRBV27
CASSLAWGTRRGGYNEQFF | TRBV5-1
CASSPGLAGQETQYF | TRBV19
CASSLESGGTYEQYF | TRBV7-2